A single sample is the source of the 7 T cell receptor beta chains below, sequenced in a study of T-cell reconstitution after alpha-beta-depleted transplantation in children. TCRbeta library construction was performed incorporating unique molecular identifiers. Using its own MiXCR run on the PCR reads, TCRdb lists one record per CDR3 protein. This sample has roughly 300,000 distinct CDR3 sequences, with under 14% found just once. This specimen consisted of peripheral blood, obtained 180 days after TCRalphabeta/CD19-depleted stem cell transplant. The receptors were gathered from a male patient between 2 and 15 years old who had a stem cell transplant for chronic granulomatous disease, so the T cells may come from the graft donor.

At least ten counts were recorded for this clonotype. This chain uses TRBV15 with TRBJ2-7; 14 bases align to TRBD2. In germline, CDR1 is LNHNV, CDR2 YYDKDF (reference sequence). The CDR3 is 19 amino acids. V lost 3 bases to trimming and J lost 2 bases; unmatched junction nucleotides: 12. The CDR3 protein is CATSRATSGTSGGTYEQYF. The CDR3 region has the DNA TGTGCCACCAGCAGGGCGACTTCCGGGACTAGCGGGGGCACCTACGAGCAGTACTTC.

This clonotype was detected many times. The chain employs TRBV7-2 and TRBJ2-3; TRBD1 might be the D (6 bases). The CDR3 consists of 15 residues. Trimming shortened V by 5 bases and J by 10 bases, and 22 bases separated the two germline ends. Germline V gene sequence: CDR1 SGHTA, CDR2 FQGNSA. CDR3 loop: CASSIEGDPLRAQYF. As DNA, the CDR3 is TGTGCCAGCAGCATCGAGGGGGACCCCCTGAGGGCGCAGTATTTT.

In this sample, this clonotype turned up many times. V is TRBV7-2 and J is TRBJ1-3; D call uncertain. The V and J ends lost 2 bases and 0 bases respectively, with 8 bases between them. The CDR3 has 15 residues. CDR1 SGHTA and CDR2 FQGNSA come from the germline V gene. The CDR3 bases are TGTGCCAGCAGCTTATTAATGGTCTCTGGAAACACCATATATTTT. Its translation is CASSLLMVSGNTIYF. Combining the CDR3 with reference TRBV7-2 and TRBJ1-3 gives the whole variable domain GAGVSQSPSNKVTEKGKDVELRCDPISGHTALYWYRQSLGQGLEFLIYFQGNSAPDKSGLPSDRFSAERTGGSVSTLTIQRTQQEDSAVYLCASSLLMVSGNTIYFGEGSWLTVV.

With regard to this clonotype: A single base separates this from a much larger clone, so it may be a read error. This chain joins TRBV28 and TRBJ1-1; D uncertain. V was cut by 6 bases and J by 10 bases, with 21 bases left in between. The CDR3 contains 14 residues. Germline V lookup: CDR1 MDHEN, CDR2 SYDVKM. Here the CDR3 DNA reads TGTGCCAGCAGCCCCGCTGGGGTGGAGGATCTAGCTTTCTTT. This codes for CASSPAGVEDLAFF.

This clonotype has a count of ten or more. The V and J genes are TRBV24-1 and TRBJ2-7; D possibly matches TRBD1 or TRBD2 (5 bases each). CDR1 is KGHDR and CDR2 is SFDVKD in the germline V gene. CDR3 length: 14 amino acids. Trimming stripped 4 bases from V and 2 bases from J, with 11 bases between. CDR3 bases: TGTGCCACCAGTGACCGGGACCAGCCCTACGAGCAGTACTTC. It yields the protein CATSDRDQPYEQYF.

This clonotype was counted at least ten times. The V gene is TRBV4-3, the J gene TRBJ2-2, with D tentatively TRBD1 or TRBD2 (7 bases each). Germline CDR1 reads LGHNA; CDR2 reads YSLEER. Trimming removed 0 bases at V and 6 bases at J, with 14 bases between. The CDR3 length is 16 residues. Here the CDR3 reads CASSQDLGGGAGELFF. The CDR3, as DNA: TGCGCCAGCAGCCAAGATCTGGGAGGGGGCGCCGGGGAGCTGTTTTTT.

The genes are TRBV14 and TRBJ1-1; the D is unclear. Trimming left V 1 base short and J 4 bases short, with 25 bases between. The CDR3 contains 19 residues. Per germline, CDR1 SGHDN and CDR2 FVKESK. As DNA, the CDR3 is TGTGCCAGCAGCCAAGTCCCAGCCCAACAAGTGTATTTTGGCACTGAAGCTTTCTTT. The encoded protein is CASSQVPAQQVYFGTEAFF. The full variable domain, completed using reference TRBV14 and TRBJ1-1, is EAGVTQFPSHSVIEKGQTVTLRCDPISGHDNLYWYRRVMGKEIKFLLHFVKESKQDESGMPNNRFLAERTGGTYSTLKVQPAELEDSGVYFCASSQVPAQQVYFGTEAFFGQGTRLTVV.